What follows are 13 T cell receptor beta chains derived from one specimen sequenced in a study of PD-1 blockade in classical Hodgkin lymphoma. Generated by immunoSEQ multiplex PCR, the TCRdb table keeps only in-frame clones and is missing some. The sample lists 80,000 to 100,000 clones, 80% to 95% occurring once. All trial patients relapsed after autologous stem cell transplantation. Material: peripheral blood mononuclear cells (PBMCs), obtained at baseline. The receptors were sampled from a human donor with classical Hodgkin lymphoma.

The genes are TRBV7-9 and TRBJ1-1; tentative D call: TRBD1 (6 bases). Germline-derived CDR1 and CDR2 are SEHNR and FQNEAQ (reference sequence). V dropped 5 bases and J dropped 2 bases, with 15 bases sitting between them. The CDR3 has 15 residues. CDR3: CASSVGDTSNTEAFF. The CDR3 DNA follows: TGTGCCAGCAGCGTAGGGGACACCTCTAACACTGAAGCTTTCTTT.

CDR3 sequence (DNA): TGTGCCAGCAGCTTCGACCAACGGGGCGTCTACGAGCAGTACTTC. Amino acids: CASSFDQRGVYEQYF. The V call is TRBV6-1, the J call TRBJ2-7; D tentatively fits TRBD1 or TRBD2 (5 bases each). Germline lookup yields CDR1 MNHNS and CDR2 SASEGT. The V gene lost 6 bases and the J gene lost 3 bases, with 18 bases spanning the gap. The CDR3 has 15 residues.

V gene TRBV7-8 combines with J gene TRBJ1-4; D may be TRBD1 (6 bases). Per germline, CDR1 SGHVS and CDR2 FQNEAQ. CDR3 size: 15 residues. Between the trimmed V and J ends, which lost 1 base and 3 bases, there was a span of 9 bases. CDR3 nucleotides: TGTGCCAGCAGCTTAGAAAGGGGGGCTAATGAAAAACTGTTTTTT. It is translated as CASSLERGANEKLFF. Combining the CDR3 with reference TRBV7-8 and TRBJ1-4 gives the whole variable domain GAGVSQSPRYKVAKRGQDVALRCDPISGHVSLFWYQQALGQGPEFLTYFQNEAQLDKSGLPSDRFFAERPEGSVSTLKIQRTQQEDSAVYLCASSLERGANEKLFFGSGTQLSVL.

The genes are TRBV29-1 and TRBJ2-7; D ambiguous. Germline assignment: CDR1 SQVTM and CDR2 ANQGSEA. Between the trimmed V and J ends, which lost 4 bases and 0 bases, there was a span of 7 bases. The CDR3 runs to 12 residues. This CDR3 is CSVGESSYEQYF. CDR3 nucleotides: TGCAGCGTTGGTGAGAGCTCCTACGAGCAGTACTTC.

The chain combines TRBV10-2 with TRBJ1-5; D is perhaps TRBD1 (6 bases). The CDR3 loop spans 15 amino acids. V was cut by 2 bases and J by 2 bases, with 10 bases left in between. Germline V gene lookup returns CDR1 WSHSY and CDR2 SAAADI. In DNA form, the CDR3 reads TGCGCCAGCAGTGAGGGGGGCGGGGGCAATCAGCCCCAGCATTTT. Translating it yields CASSEGGGGNQPQHF.

This chain uses TRBV9 with TRBJ2-3, with no clear D. Germline lookup yields CDR1 SGDLS and CDR2 YYNGEE. The CDR3 has 14 residues. With 3 bases removed from V and 1 base from J, the gap between germline ends came to 9 bases. CDR3 in amino acids: CASSGDKGTDTQYF. As DNA, the CDR3 is TGTGCCAGCAGCGGCGACAAGGGCACAGATACGCAGTATTTT.

The chain joins TRBV5-8 to TRBJ2-1, with D possibly being TRBD1 (6 bases). The length of the CDR3 is 16 residues. Germline V gene sequence: CDR1 SGHTS, CDR2 YDEGEE. Trimming removed 1 base at V and 1 base at J, with 12 bases between. CDR3 region: CASSLTGWVSYNEQFF. Written as DNA, the CDR3 is TGTGCCAGCAGCTTGACAGGGTGGGTTTCCTACAATGAGCAGTTCTTC.

The V gene is TRBV7-7, the J gene TRBJ2-7, with D perhaps matching TRBD2 (5 bases). CDR3 length: 13 residues. Trimming stripped 5 bases from V and 4 bases from J, with 12 bases between. Germline V gene data show CDR1 as SSHAT and CDR2 as FNYEAQ (reference sequence). In DNA, the CDR3 is TGTGCCAGCAGCCCGGGGAGATTATACGAGCAGTACTTC. Translating it yields CASSPGRLYEQYF.

The J gene is TRBJ1-6, the V gene TRBV7-8; D remains unclear. CDR3 size: 11 residues. V was pared by 5 bases and J by 9 bases, with 5 bases between. Per the germline V gene, CDR1 is SGHVS and CDR2 is FQNEAQ. DNA for the CDR3: TGTGCCAGCAGCCTGAGTTCACCCCTCCACTTT. This translates into CASSLSSPLHF.

The chain recombines TRBV10-1 with TRBJ2-3; TRBD2 matches 8 bases. From germline, CDR1 is WNHNN and CDR2 SYGVQD (reference sequence). The CDR3 loop spans 15 amino acids. Trimming cost V 2 bases and J 6 bases; bases outside gene matches: 7. CDR3 protein: CASSEGLAGFDTQYF. In nucleotides, the CDR3 is TGCGCCAGCAGTGAGGGATTAGCGGGATTCGATACGCAGTATTTT.

The chain joins TRBV27 to TRBJ2-1, with 11 positions matching TRBD2. The CDR3 covers 15 residues. V was pared by 6 bases and J by 3 bases, with 4 bases of the junction left unmatched. Germline V gene data show CDR1 as MNHEY and CDR2 as SMNVEV (reference sequence). CDR3 in amino acids: CASSSGTSGYNEQFF. The CDR3, as DNA: TGTGCCAGCAGCTCCGGGACTAGCGGCTACAATGAGCAGTTCTTC.

This rearrangement joins TRBV9 to TRBJ2-7, with 8 positions matching TRBD1. Germline CDR1 is SGDLS and CDR2 is YYNGEE. The CDR3 contains 13 residues. The junction had 5 bases not matched to a gene; V was cut back by 4 bases and J by 5 bases. The CDR3 DNA reads TGTGCCAGCAGCCCCAGGACAGGGAACGAGCAGTACTTC. Protein sequence: CASSPRTGNEQYF.

CDR3 amino acids: CASSAVEQETQYF. Written as DNA, the CDR3 is TGTGCCAGCAGCGCCGTTGAACAAGAGACCCAGTACTTC. V is TRBV5-8 and J is TRBJ2-5, with D unclear. The length of the CDR3 is 13 residues. With 4 bases removed from V and 2 bases from J, the gap between germline ends came to 9 bases. Germline CDR1 SGHTS, CDR2 YDEGEE.